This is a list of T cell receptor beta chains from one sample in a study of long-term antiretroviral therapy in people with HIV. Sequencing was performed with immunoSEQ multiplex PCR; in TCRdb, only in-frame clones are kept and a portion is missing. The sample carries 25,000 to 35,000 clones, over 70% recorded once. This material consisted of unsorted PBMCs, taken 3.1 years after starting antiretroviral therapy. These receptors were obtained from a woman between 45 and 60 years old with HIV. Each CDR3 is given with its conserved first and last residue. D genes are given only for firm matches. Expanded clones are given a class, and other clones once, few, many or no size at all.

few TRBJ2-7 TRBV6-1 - TGTGCCAGCAGGAACCCCCCGCCTTGGGGTGAGCAGTACTTC CASRNPPPWGEQYF
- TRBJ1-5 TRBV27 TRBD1 TGTGCCAGCAGTTCCCGTTGGGACAGGGTCTCGGTAAGCAATCAGCCCCAGCATTTT CASSSRWDRVSVSNQPQHF
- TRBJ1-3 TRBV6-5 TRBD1 TGTGCCAGCAGGACAGGGGTCACTGGAAACACCATATATTTT CASRTGVTGNTIYF
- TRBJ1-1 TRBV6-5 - TGTGCCAGCAGTACCGGGGGGGGGAACACTGAAGCTTTCTTT CASSTGGGNTEAFF
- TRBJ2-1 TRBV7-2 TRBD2 TGTGCCAGCAGCTTATATGGGGAGCCGGGACTAGCGGACAATGAGCAGTTCTTC CASSLYGEPGLADNEQFF
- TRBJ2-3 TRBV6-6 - TGTGCCAGCAGTTACGGGCCAGATACGCAGTATTTT CASSYGPDTQYF
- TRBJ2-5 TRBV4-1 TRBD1 TGCGCCAGCCGACCGACAGGGGGCTCCCAAGAGACCCAGTACTTC CASRPTGGSQETQYF
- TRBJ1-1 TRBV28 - TGTGCCACCAATGCGGGGACAACTGAAGCTTTCTTT CATNAGTTEAFF
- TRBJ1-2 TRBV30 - TGTGCCTGGAGGGTGGGTGGGACGGATTATGGCTACACCTTC CAWRVGGTDYGYTF
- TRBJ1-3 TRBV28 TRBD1 TGTGCCAGCAGTTTACCCGGGACAGGGTCCGGAAACACCATATATTTT CASSLPGTGSGNTIYF
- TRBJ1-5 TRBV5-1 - TGCGCCAGCAGCTTAGCCGGGACGCCGGGTCAGCCCCAGCATTTT CASSLAGTPGQPQHF
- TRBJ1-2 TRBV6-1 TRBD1 TGTGCCAGCAGTGAACTCAGGGGGACGTTTGGCTACACCTTC CASSELRGTFGYTF
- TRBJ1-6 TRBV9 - TGTGCCAGCAGCCCCCGGGGGTATAATTCACCCCTCCACTTT CASSPRGYNSPLHF
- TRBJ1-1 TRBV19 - TGTGCCAGTAGTGACGGGACCGCCTATGATTCCGCTGAAGCTTTCTTT CASSDGTAYDSAEAFF
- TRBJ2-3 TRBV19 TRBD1 TGTGCCAGTAGTTGGGACAGGTCCGCAGATACGCAGTATTTT CASSWDRSADTQYF
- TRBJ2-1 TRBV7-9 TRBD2 TGTGCCAGCAGCTTAGGCTGGCGGGGGGGTAACGGGCAGTTCTTC CASSLGWRGGNGQFF
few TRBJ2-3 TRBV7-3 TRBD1 TGTGCCAGCAGCTCCGACAGGGAAGATACGCAGTATTTT CASSSDREDTQYF
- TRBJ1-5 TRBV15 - TGTGCCACCAGCAGACCTAATCAGCCCCAGCATTTT CATSRPNQPQHF
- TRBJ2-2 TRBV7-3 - TGTGCCAGCAGCTCAACTAGTTACCCCGGGGAGCTGTTTTTT CASSSTSYPGELFF
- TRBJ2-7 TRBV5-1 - TGCGCCAGCAGTAAGGACAGCACCTACGAGCAGTACTTC CASSKDSTYEQYF
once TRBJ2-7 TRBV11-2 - TGTGCCAGCAGCGGAATTAGACGGCGAACCTACGAGCAGTACTTC CASSGIRRRTYEQYF
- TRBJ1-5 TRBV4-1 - TGCGCCAGCAGCCAAGTAGGGTATTCGTCGCAGCCCCAGCATTTT CASSQVGYSSQPQHF
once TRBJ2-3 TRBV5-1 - TGCGCCAGCAGCTTGGATTATAGGGATACGCAGTATTTT CASSLDYRDTQYF
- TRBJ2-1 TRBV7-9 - TGTGCCAGCAGCGAGGGGGTTCCCTACAATGAGCAGTTCTTC CASSEGVPYNEQFF
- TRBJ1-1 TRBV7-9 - TGTGCCAGCAGCTTGTTTAAGAACACTGAAGCTTTCTTT CASSLFKNTEAFF
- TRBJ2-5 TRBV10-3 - TGTGCCACGTCCTTTTTGGGCCCTGGAGAGACCCAGTACTTC CATSFLGPGETQYF
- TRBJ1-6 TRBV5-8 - TGTGCCAGCAGCTCGGGGCGCTTGTATTCACCCCTCCACTTT CASSSGRLYSPLHF
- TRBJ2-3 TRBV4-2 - TGTGCCAGCAGCCAAGATCGAGGGGGTTATACGCAGTATTTT CASSQDRGGYTQYF
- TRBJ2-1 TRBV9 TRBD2 TGTGCCAGCAGCGCCTGGACTAGCGGGGGTAATGAGCAGTTCTTC CASSAWTSGGNEQFF
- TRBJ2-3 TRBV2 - TGTGCCAGCAGGGAGCAAGCCATAGCAACAGATACGCAGTATTTT CASREQAIATDTQYF
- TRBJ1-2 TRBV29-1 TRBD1 TGCAGCGTTGAGATGGGACAGGGGTATGGCTACACCTTC CSVEMGQGYGYTF
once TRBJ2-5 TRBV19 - TGTGCCAGTAGTATGGGGCCCACAGGGCCCCTAGAGACCCAGTACTTC CASSMGPTGPLETQYF
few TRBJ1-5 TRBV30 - TGTGCCTACGCGGACAGCCCTAAGAGGCCCCAGCATTTT CAYADSPKRPQHF
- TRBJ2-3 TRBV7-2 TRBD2 TGTGCCAGCAGCTTAGGCCCAGCGGGACTTAGCACAGATACGCAGTATTTT CASSLGPAGLSTDTQYF
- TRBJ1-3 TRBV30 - TGTGCCTGGAGTGTAACCAGGGCTGGAAACACCATATATTTT CAWSVTRAGNTIYF
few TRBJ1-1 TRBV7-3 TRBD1 TGTGCCAGCAGCCCCCAACAGGGGACGTACACTGAAGCTTTCTTT CASSPQQGTYTEAFF
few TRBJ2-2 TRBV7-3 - TGTGCCAGCAGCTTACATTTTAGCGGGGAGCTGTTTTTT CASSLHFSGELFF
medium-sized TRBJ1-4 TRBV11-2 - TGTGCCAGCAGCCCGGAGCCCACCATGGTCGATGAAAAACTGTTTTTT CASSPEPTMVDEKLFF
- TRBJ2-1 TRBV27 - TGTGCCAGCAGTTTATTCGTGGGGGCCCACAATGAGCAGTTCTTC CASSLFVGAHNEQFF
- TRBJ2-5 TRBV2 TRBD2 TGTGCCAGCAGTTCGGGACTAGAAGAGACCCAGTACTTC CASSSGLEETQYF
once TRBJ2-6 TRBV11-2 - TGTGCCAGCAGCAAATTCGGACCGGGACGACCTTCTGGGGCCAACGTCCTGACTTTC CASSKFGPGRPSGANVLTF
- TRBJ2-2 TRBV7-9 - TGTGCCAGCAGCCCCTCCCTTGCCGGGGAGCTGTTTTTT CASSPSLAGELFF
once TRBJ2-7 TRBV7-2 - TGTGCCAGCAGCTTTTCTGGCTACGAGCAGTACTTC CASSFSGYEQYF
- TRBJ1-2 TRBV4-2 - TGTGCCAGCAGCCAAGCTACCGGACAGTTGTCTTATGGCTACACCTTC CASSQATGQLSYGYTF
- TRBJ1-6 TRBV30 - TGTGCCTGGAGACGCAGGTTTTCACCCCTCCACTTT CAWRRRFSPLHF
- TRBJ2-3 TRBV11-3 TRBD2 TGTGCCAGCACTAGCGGGGGCACAGATACGCAGTATTTT CASTSGGTDTQYF
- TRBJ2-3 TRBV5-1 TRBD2 TGCGCCAGCAGCATAGGGACTAGCGGGGGCACAGATACGCAGTATTTT CASSIGTSGGTDTQYF
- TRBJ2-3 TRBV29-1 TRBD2 TGCAGCGTAGAAGTACTAGCGGGGGGTTCTTATACGCAGTATTTT CSVEVLAGGSYTQYF
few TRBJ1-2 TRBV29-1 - TGCAGCGTTGAAGGCGGGGAGAGATATGGCTACACCTTC CSVEGGERYGYTF
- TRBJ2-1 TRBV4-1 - TGCGCCAGCAGCCAAACCACCGGGACCGCTCTTAATGAGCAGTTCTTC CASSQTTGTALNEQFF
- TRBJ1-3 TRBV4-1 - TGCGCCAGCAGCCAAGAAGACAGGTCTGGAAACACCATATATTTT CASSQEDRSGNTIYF
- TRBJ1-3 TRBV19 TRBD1 TGTGCCAGTAGCATCGACAGGGCTGGAAACACCATATATTTT CASSIDRAGNTIYF
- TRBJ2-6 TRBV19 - TGTGCCAGTAGTATCCCGGGACATATGTCCTCTGGGGCCAACGTCCTGACTTTC CASSIPGHMSSGANVLTF
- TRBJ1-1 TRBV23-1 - TGCGCCAGCAGTCAATCGAACTACGGCCGTAGTGAGAACACTGAAGCTTTCTTT CASSQSNYGRSENTEAFF
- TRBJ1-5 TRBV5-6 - TGTGCCAGCAGCTTGTACGGGGGCGGTCAGCCCCAGCATTTT CASSLYGGGQPQHF
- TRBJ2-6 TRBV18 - TGTGCCAGCTCACCACAGGCCCTTGGGAGCTCTGGGGCCAACGTCCTGACTTTC CASSPQALGSSGANVLTF
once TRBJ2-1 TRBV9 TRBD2 TGTGCCAGCAGCGTAGTGAGCGGGGGTTACAATGAGCAGTTCTTC CASSVVSGGYNEQFF
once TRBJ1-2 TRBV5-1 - TGCGCCAGCAGCTCTATACCGACAGCCGCCCTAGGATATGGCTACACCTTC CASSSIPTAALGYGYTF
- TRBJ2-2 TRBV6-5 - TGTGCCAGCAGACCGACGACGGTGAACACCGGGGAGCTGTTTTTT CASRPTTVNTGELFF